This T cell receptor (beta chain) was sequenced in a study of blood T cell repertoires in COVID-19. Study-level information: Samples of COVID-19 (acute and convalescent) were obtained from the United States, Italy and Spain.

Germline CDR1 reads LGHDT; CDR2 reads YNNKEL (reference sequence). After removal of 0 bases from V and 5 bases from J, the junction contained 6 bases not matched to a gene. The CDR3 runs 16 residues. Per the original methods: Amplification of reference gene primers was used by the study to estimate nucleated cell counts. Assay used: immunoSEQ multiplex PCR; TCRdb lists only in-frame clones, some missing. V and J calls and clone size are as listed in that table; D and trimming were resolved from the DNA. The sample shows 15,000 to 17,000 clones, 70% to 90% of them seen only once. Sample: peripheral blood. The sequence was obtained from a man between 60 and 75 years old with acute or convalescent COVID-19. This chain joins TRBV3-1 (or the pseudogene TRBV3-2) and TRBJ2-1; 8 bases map to TRBD2. CDR3 loop: CASSQESAGDHNEQFF. The CDR3 coding sequence is TGTGCCAGCAGCCAAGAATCAGCGGGAGACCACAATGAGCAGTTCTTC.